These T cell receptor beta chains were read from a single sample in a study of blood T cell repertoires in COVID-19. This table comes from immunoSEQ multiplex PCR, and its TCRdb copy is limited to in-frame clones, with some not included. The top ten clones hold roughly 3.8% of a sample with 20,000 to 25,000 clones, more than 75% of them seen once. Sample: peripheral blood. These TCRs come from a man aged 50 to 59 with active COVID-19. Both conserved end residues are part of each CDR3. A D gene is named only where the DNA matches it firmly. The size entry is marked missing in some rows and otherwise reads once, few, many or a size class.

size	D	V	J	CDR3	DNA
-	-	TRBV19	TRBJ1-6	CASRGRVGSPLHF	TGTGCCAGCCGAGGGAGGGTGGGGTCACCCCTCCACTTT
-	-	TRBV6-4	TRBJ2-6	CASSGTTGANVLTF	TGTGCCAGCAGTGGGACAACTGGGGCCAACGTCCTGACTTTC
-	-	TRBV29-1	TRBJ1-2	CSVEEEEGLYGYTF	TGCAGCGTTGAAGAGGAGGAGGGTCTCTATGGCTACACCTTC
-	-	TRBV7-7	TRBJ2-5	CASSPTTVKETQYF	TGTGCCAGCAGCCCCACAACCGTCAAAGAGACCCAGTACTTC
-	-	TRBV6-1	TRBJ1-1	CASSEMGDRGAFF	TGTGCCAGCAGTGAAATGGGTGACCGAGGGGCTTTCTTT
-	TRBD1	TRBV7-2	TRBJ2-1	CASSLKGARRGEEQFF	TGTGCCAGCAGCTTGAAGGGGGCGCGCCGGGGTGAGGAGCAGTTCTTC
few	TRBD2	TRBV27	TRBJ2-1	CASSLTGLGEYNEQFF	TGTGCCAGCAGTTTAACAGGACTAGGGGAATACAATGAGCAGTTCTTC
-	-	TRBV4-1	TRBJ1-2	CASSQGQIQGDGYTF	TGCGCCAGCAGCCAAGGTCAGATACAGGGTGATGGCTACACCTTC
-	TRBD1	TRBV18	TRBJ1-6	CASSPLPGQGYSPLHF	TGTGCCAGCTCACCACTTCCGGGACAGGGCTATTCACCCCTCCACTTT
-	TRBD2	TRBV5-1	TRBJ2-3	CASSLLTSDDTQYF	TGCGCCAGCAGCTTGCTTACTAGCGACGATACGCAGTATTTT
-	TRBD1	TRBV5-1	TRBJ2-7	CASSPRGTGGLREQYF	TGCGCCAGCAGCCCCAGAGGGACAGGGGGCCTGCGGGAGCAGTACTTC
-	TRBD2	TRBV19	TRBJ2-1	CASTPRTSGGAHNEQFF	TGTGCCAGTACTCCAAGGACTAGCGGGGGGGCCCACAATGAGCAGTTCTTC
-	-	TRBV19	TRBJ2-2	CASSSRTRFGGELFF	TGTGCCAGTAGTTCACGGACAAGGTTTGGCGGGGAGCTGTTTTTT
-	TRBD1	TRBV4-3	TRBJ1-2	CASSQEPRDRKGYTF	TGCGCCAGCAGCCAAGAACCCCGGGACAGAAAAGGCTACACCTTC
-	TRBD1	TRBV5-8	TRBJ2-7	CASSRQGRNEQYF	TGTGCCAGCAGTAGACAGGGTCGGAACGAGCAGTACTTC
-	TRBD2	TRBV3-1/TRBV3-2	TRBJ2-1	CASLRSGAYEQFF	TGTGCCAGCCTTAGGAGCGGGGCTTATGAGCAGTTCTTC
-	-	TRBV30	TRBJ2-7	CAWTTDTYEQYF	TGTGCCTGGACAACAGACACCTACGAGCAGTACTTC
-	TRBD1	TRBV12-5	TRBJ1-6	CASGLDTYRGRNSPLHF	TGTGCTAGTGGTTTGGATACCTACAGGGGGCGGAATTCACCCCTCCACTTT
-	-	TRBV4-1	TRBJ1-1	CASSQYSRRWEAFF	TGCGCCAGCAGCCAATACAGCCGCCGTTGGGAAGCTTTCTTT
-	TRBD1	TRBV3-1/TRBV3-2	TRBJ1-4	CASSQGFRTGRNEKLFF	TGTGCCAGCAGCCAAGGTTTCAGGACAGGGCGTAATGAAAAACTGTTTTTT
-	TRBD2	TRBV4-1	TRBJ2-3	CASSQVVREGDTQYF	TGCGCCAGCAGCCAAGTCGTTCGGGAGGGGGATACGCAGTATTTT
few	TRBD1	TRBV5-1	TRBJ1-5	CASSLGQGPNQPQHF	TGCGCCAGCAGCTTAGGACAGGGGCCGAATCAGCCCCAGCATTTT
few	-	TRBV10-3	TRBJ1-1	CAISETEQGTEAFF	TGTGCCATCAGTGAGACAGAACAGGGAACTGAAGCTTTCTTT
-	TRBD1	TRBV18	TRBJ2-2	CASSPPRGRAGELFF	TGTGCCAGCTCACCACCAAGGGGGCGAGCCGGGGAGCTGTTTTTT
-	-	TRBV2	TRBJ1-6	CASRLRGAYNSPLHF	TGTGCCAGCAGGCTGCGGGGGGCCTATAATTCACCCCTCCACTTT
-	-	TRBV5-1	TRBJ1-2	CASSSAGSNYGYTF	TGCGCCAGCAGCTCGGCAGGGTCAAACTATGGCTACACCTTC
-	-	TRBV7-9	TRBJ2-1	CASSLGRGGDWGEQFF	TGTGCCAGCAGCTTAGGAAGAGGTGGGGACTGGGGTGAGCAGTTCTTC
-	-	TRBV2	TRBJ2-1	CASSIGGSSYNEQFF	TGTGCCAGCTCTATCGGGGGAAGCTCCTACAATGAGCAGTTCTTC
-	TRBD2	TRBV18	TRBJ2-1	CASSPLGGGYNEQFF	TGTGCCAGCTCACCACTTGGGGGGGGGTACAATGAGCAGTTCTTC
-	TRBD1	TRBV5-1	TRBJ2-1	CASSLGQGPNNEQFF	TGCGCCAGCAGCTTGGGACAGGGACCCAACAATGAGCAGTTCTTC
-	-	TRBV18	TRBJ1-6	CASSPEGVSTPLHF	TGTGCCAGCTCCCCAGAGGGGGTTAGTACTCCCCTCCACTTT